This section outlines one T cell receptor (beta chain) sequence together with its context. Its target is not known. These data are taken from a study of T cells in Graves' hyperthyroidism and ophthalmopathy. Findings and limits, study-wide: Blood shared most expanded thyroid clonotypes above 0.001.

Researchers took RNA transcripts and amplified the TCR beta CDR3 regions from them. The HTBI primer set was used in a first-round RT-PCR of the TCR CDR3. TCRdb reprocessed the multiplex PCR reads via MiXCR and lists one record per CDR3 protein. Of approximately 510,000 distinct CDR3 sequences in the sample, around 21% are singletons; the top ten hold around 27%. V was clipped by 3 bases and J by 5 bases; unmatched bases: 14. CDR1 and CDR2 (germline): ENHRY, SYGVKD. The CDR3 has 17 amino acids. What was sequenced was blood. This receptor was taken from a young man with Graves' hyperthyroidism. J is TRBJ1-2 and V is TRBV10-3; 8 positions match TRBD1. Written as DNA, the CDR3 is TGTGCCATCAGTGACCCAAGGGCGGCAGGGGGCGAGTATGGCTACACCTTC. It encodes CAISDPRAAGGEYGYTF.